This T cell receptor (beta chain) was retrieved from a study of long-term antiretroviral therapy in people with HIV. This clone was seen only a few times. Researchers report immunoSEQ v3.0 was run at survey level. Produced via immunoSEQ multiplex PCR; TCRdb's table is partial and in-frame only. The sample carries 15,000 to 20,000 clones, more than 75% recorded once. Held in samples before DNA extraction were roughly 0.95-10 million cryopreserved PBMC. V lost 8 bases and J lost 0, with 11 bases in between. CDR1 is SGHAT, CDR2 FQNNGV, per germline. The CDR3 contains 14 residues. The sample consisted of unsorted PBMCs, taken 0.5 years after starting antiretroviral therapy. The receptor comes from a middle-aged man with HIV. V and J are TRBV11-2 and TRBJ1-3, with D uncertain. Here the CDR3 reads CASLGRNSGNTIYF. The CDR3 DNA follows: TGTGCCAGCCTCGGCAGGAACTCTGGAAACACCATATATTTT.